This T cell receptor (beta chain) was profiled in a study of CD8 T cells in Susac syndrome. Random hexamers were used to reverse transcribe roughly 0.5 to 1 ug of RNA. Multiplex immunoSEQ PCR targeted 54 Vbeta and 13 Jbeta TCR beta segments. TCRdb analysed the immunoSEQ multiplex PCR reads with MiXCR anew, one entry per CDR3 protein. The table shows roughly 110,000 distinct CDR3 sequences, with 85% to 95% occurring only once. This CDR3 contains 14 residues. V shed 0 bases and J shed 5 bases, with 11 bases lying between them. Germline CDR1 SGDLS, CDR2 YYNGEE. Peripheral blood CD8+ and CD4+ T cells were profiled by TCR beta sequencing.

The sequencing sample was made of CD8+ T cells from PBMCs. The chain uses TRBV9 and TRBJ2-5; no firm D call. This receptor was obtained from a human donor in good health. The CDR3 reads CASSVATASETQYF. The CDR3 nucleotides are TGTGCCAGCAGCGTAGCTACAGCTTCGGAGACCCAGTACTTC.